What follows are 2 T cell receptor beta chains derived from one specimen sequenced in a study of cytotoxic CD8 clonotypes in ibrutinib-treated CLL. Only in-frame clones appear in the TCRdb table, and some are missing; sequencing was by immunoSEQ multiplex PCR. Of approximately 24,000 clones in the sample, roughly 69% were seen once. Specimen: PBMCs, collected at disease progression, from a patient treated with ibrutinib. These receptors came from a human donor with chronic lymphocytic leukemia.

The chain employs TRBV6-5 and TRBJ1-6; D remains unclear. V was clipped by 2 bases and J by 8 bases, with 13 bases between them. CDR3 size: 15 residues. Germline CDR1 reads MNHEY; CDR2 reads SVGAGI. The DNA of the CDR3 is TGTGCCAGCAGTTACGGCAGCTTCCCTTATTCACCCCTCCACTTT. This codes for CASSYGSFPYSPLHF.

This chain connects TRBV29-1 to TRBJ1-2, with D tentatively TRBD1 (6 bases). With 7 bases removed from V and 4 bases from J, the gap between germline ends came to 13 bases. The CDR3 spans 12 residues. CDR1 is SQVTM, CDR2 ANQGSEA, per germline. The CDR3 region has the DNA TGCAGCGGCGGGGACAAATCCTATGGCTACACCTTC. As protein: CSGGDKSYGYTF.